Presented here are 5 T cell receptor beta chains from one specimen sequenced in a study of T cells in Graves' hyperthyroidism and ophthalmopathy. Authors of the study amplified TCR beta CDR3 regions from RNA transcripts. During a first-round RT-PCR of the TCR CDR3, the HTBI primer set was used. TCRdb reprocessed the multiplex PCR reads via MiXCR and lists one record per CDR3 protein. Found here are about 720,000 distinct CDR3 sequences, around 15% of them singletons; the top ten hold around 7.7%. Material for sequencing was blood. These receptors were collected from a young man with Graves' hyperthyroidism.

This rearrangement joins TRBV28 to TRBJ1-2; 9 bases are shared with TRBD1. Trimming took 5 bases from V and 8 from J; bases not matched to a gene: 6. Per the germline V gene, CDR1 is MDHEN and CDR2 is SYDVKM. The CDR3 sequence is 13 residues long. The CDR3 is CASSPGTGLGYTF. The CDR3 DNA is TGTGCCAGCAGTCCCGGGACAGGGCTAGGCTACACCTTC.

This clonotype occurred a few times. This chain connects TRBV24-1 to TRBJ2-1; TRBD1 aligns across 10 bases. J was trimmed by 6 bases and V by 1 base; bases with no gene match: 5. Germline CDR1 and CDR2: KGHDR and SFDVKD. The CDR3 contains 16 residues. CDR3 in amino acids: CATSDFGGTGVNEQFF. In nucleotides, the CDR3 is TGTGCCACCAGTGATTTCGGGGGGACAGGGGTCAATGAGCAGTTCTTC.

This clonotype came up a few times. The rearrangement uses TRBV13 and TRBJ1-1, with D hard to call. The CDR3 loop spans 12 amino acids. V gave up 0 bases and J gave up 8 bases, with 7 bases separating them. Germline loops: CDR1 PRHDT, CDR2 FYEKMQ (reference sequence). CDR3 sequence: CASSLGWEEAFF. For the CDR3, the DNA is TGTGCCAGCAGCTTAGGGTGGGAGGAAGCTTTCTTT.

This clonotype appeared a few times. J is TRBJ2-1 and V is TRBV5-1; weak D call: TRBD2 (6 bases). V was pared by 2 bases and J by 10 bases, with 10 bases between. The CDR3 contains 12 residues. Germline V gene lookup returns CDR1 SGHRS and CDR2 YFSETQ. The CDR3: CASSFGTGEQFF. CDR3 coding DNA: TGCGCCAGCAGCTTCGGGACTGGAGAGCAGTTCTTC.

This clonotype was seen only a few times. The CDR3 DNA sequence: TGTGCCAGCAGCGTAGAGTCGGGGGGAAACTGGGAGACCCAGTACTTC. Translated: CASSVESGGNWETQYF. This sequence joins TRBV9 and TRBJ2-5, with 7 bases aligning to TRBD2. V shed 0 bases, J shed 5 bases, and the junction held 10 bases outside the gene matches. This CDR3 is built from 16 residues. The germline gives CDR1 SGDLS, CDR2 YYNGEE.